This T cell receptor (beta chain) emerged from a study of T cells in Graves' hyperthyroidism and ophthalmopathy. Whole-study findings and limits: Separating ophthalmopathy from stable hyperthyroidism was achieved by a 13 V-J model. Before onset, ophthalmopathy was predicted by the model a median 6.5 months earlier.

This clonotype came up many times. Its specificity is not known. The source material, RNA transcripts, was used to amplify TCR beta CDR3 regions. Using the HTBI primer set, a first-round RT-PCR was run on the TCR CDR3. TCRdb independently ran MiXCR on the multiplex PCR reads; one entry per CDR3 protein. The sample lists 500,000 to 650,000 distinct CDR3 sequences; 40% to 55% were seen once. What was sequenced was peripheral blood or thyroid tissue (not recorded which). The sequence was obtained from an adult woman with Graves' disease, either hyperthyroidism or ophthalmopathy (not recorded which).

DNA of the CDR3: TGTGCCAGCAGCTTATGGGAGTGGGCGGGGTTTGGGGCCAACGTCCTGACTTTC. It translates to CASSLWEWAGFGANVLTF. The J gene is TRBJ2-6, the V gene TRBV7-2; TRBD2 might be the D (6 bases). Germline V gene data show CDR1 as SGHTA and CDR2 as FQGNSA. V lost 2 bases and J lost 3, with 17 bases in between. CDR3 length equals 18 residues.